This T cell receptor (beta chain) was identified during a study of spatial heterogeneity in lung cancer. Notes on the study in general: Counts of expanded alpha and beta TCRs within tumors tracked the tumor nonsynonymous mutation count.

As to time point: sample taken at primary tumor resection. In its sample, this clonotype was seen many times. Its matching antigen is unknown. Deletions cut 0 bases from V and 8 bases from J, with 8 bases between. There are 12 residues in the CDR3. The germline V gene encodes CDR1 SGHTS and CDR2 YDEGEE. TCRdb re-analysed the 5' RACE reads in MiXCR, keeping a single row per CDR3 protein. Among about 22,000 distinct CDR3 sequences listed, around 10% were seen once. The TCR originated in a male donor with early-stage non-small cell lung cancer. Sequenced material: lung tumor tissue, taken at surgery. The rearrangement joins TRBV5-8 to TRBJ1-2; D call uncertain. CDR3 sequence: CASSLGPKGYTF. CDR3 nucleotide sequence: TGTGCCAGCAGCTTGGGTCCGAAGGGCTACACCTTC.